A single sample gave rise to the 14 T cell receptor beta chains below, sequenced in a study of OX40 agonist ivuxolimab in advanced cancers. Generated by immunoSEQ multiplex PCR, the TCRdb table keeps only in-frame clones and is missing some. The repertoire holds approximately 81,000 clones, with about 88% as singletons. The sample was CD4+ or CD8+ T cells sorted from blood, taken in a trial of the OX40 agonist ivuxolimab. These receptor sequences come from an adult with an advanced solid tumor such as melanoma, head and neck, liver or kidney cancer.

As for this clone: Relative to the germline gene, one junction end is altered; a read error may explain this. DNA of the CDR3: TGTGCCAGCAGCCTAACCCTAGGAAGCTCTGGAAACACCATATATTTT. Protein product: CASSLTLGSSGNTIYF. V gene TRBV7-3 combines with J gene TRBJ1-3, with D uncertain. The CDR3 consists of 16 residues. Germline CDR1 and CDR2: SGHTA and FQGTGA.

V usage is TRBV2 and J usage is TRBJ2-1; D possibly corresponds to TRBD2 (5 bases). The CDR3 runs to 11 residues. Between the trimmed V and J ends, which lost 4 bases and 8 bases, there was a span of 6 bases. Germline V lookup: CDR1 SNHLY, CDR2 FYNNEI. The CDR3 region is CASSVRDEQFF. The CDR3 coding sequence is TGTGCCAGCAGTGTGAGGGATGAGCAGTTCTTC.

The chain uses TRBV7-8 and TRBJ2-4, with 10 bases that match TRBD1. The CDR3 extends over 18 amino acids. The ends lost 2 bases at V and 7 bases at J; junction bases unmatched: 14. Per germline, CDR1 SGHVS and CDR2 FQNEAQ. The CDR3 bases are TGTGCCAGCAGCTTAAGGGCCCCTTTTGGGACAGGGGAGAACATTCAGTACTTC. Translation gives CASSLRAPFGTGENIQYF. Variable domain in full (rest from reference TRBV7-8 and TRBJ2-4): GAGVSQSPRYKVAKRGQDVALRCDPISGHVSLFWYQQALGQGPEFLTYFQNEAQLDKSGLPSDRFFAERPEGSVSTLKIQRTQQEDSAVYLCASSLRAPFGTGENIQYFGAGTRLSVL.

The table lists this clone with a few counts. The V and J genes are TRBV18 and TRBJ2-7; D uncertain. Per germline, CDR1 KGHSH and CDR2 LQKENI. This CDR3 spans 12 amino acids. Trimming cost V 2 bases and J 5 bases, with 7 bases left between them. CDR3 sequence: CASSPSYDEQYF. The DNA for the CDR3 is TGTGCCAGCTCACCATCTTACGACGAGCAGTACTTC.

In nucleotides, the CDR3 is TGTGCCAGCAGCCCTAACGCAGGGGTCAACGAGCAGTACTTC. This codes for CASSPNAGVNEQYF. This chain joins TRBV5-6 and TRBJ2-7, with D tentatively TRBD1 (6 bases). Germline V lookup: CDR1 SGHDT, CDR2 YYEEEE. V lost 4 bases and J 5 bases, leaving 16 bases between the germline ends. The CDR3 extends over 14 amino acids. The entire variable domain, with the rest obtained from reference TRBV5-6 and TRBJ2-7, is as follows: DAGVTQSPTHLIKTRGQQVTLRCSPKSGHDTVSWYQQALGQGPQFIFQYYEEEERQRGNFPDRFSGHQFPNYSSELNVNALLLGDSALYLCASSPNAGVNEQYFGPGTRLTVT.

This clone was seen a few times. V usage is TRBV7-9 and J usage is TRBJ2-5; D is possibly TRBD2 (7 bases). CDR1 SEHNR and CDR2 FQNEAQ come from the germline V gene (reference sequence). CDR3 length: 13 amino acids. V was shortened by 9 bases and J by 1 base, with 12 bases between the two germline ends. CDR3 nucleotides: TGTGCCAGTAGCCGGGGGGCCCAAGAGACCCAGTACTTC. Translation: CASSRGAQETQYF.

The genes are TRBV18 and TRBJ1-1, with D tentatively TRBD1 (6 bases). CDR3 length equals 14 residues. V gave up 3 bases and J gave up 0 bases, with 8 bases separating them. Germline assignment: CDR1 KGHSH and CDR2 LQKENI. The CDR3 region is CASSPGQLNTEAFF. As DNA, the CDR3 is TGTGCCAGCTCACCCGGACAGTTGAACACTGAAGCTTTCTTT. Filled out from reference TRBV18 and TRBJ1-1, the complete variable domain reads NAGVMQNPRHLVRRRGQEARLRCSPMKGHSHVYWYRQLPEEGLKFMVYLQKENIIDESGMPKERFSAEFPKEGPSILRIQQVVRGDSAAYFCASSPGQLNTEAFFGQGTRLTVV.

The chain joins TRBV6-5 to TRBJ2-2, with D hard to call. V was shortened by 2 bases and J by 5 bases, with 6 bases between the two germline ends. Germline CDR1 MNHEY, CDR2 SVGAGI. CDR3 size: 13 residues. CDR3: CASSYPETGELFF. CDR3 coding DNA: TGTGCCAGCAGTTACCCGGAGACCGGGGAGCTGTTTTTT.

V and J are TRBV11-2 and TRBJ2-3; D is unclear. This CDR3 contains 13 residues. V lost 2 bases, J lost 6 bases, and 9 bases lay in between. Germline-derived CDR1 and CDR2 are SGHAT and FQNNGV. For the CDR3, the DNA is TGTGCCAGCAGCTTATCGGTAGGCGATACGCAGTATTTT. Its protein is CASSLSVGDTQYF.

About this clone: Other nucleotide sequences in the sample specify the same CDR3. The chain joins TRBV5-1 to TRBJ2-5; the D gene is possibly TRBD1 (6 bases). V lost 4 bases and J 1 base, leaving 20 bases between the germline ends. Germline CDR1 reads SGHRS; CDR2 reads YFSETQ. The CDR3 runs to 17 residues. DNA of the CDR3: TGCGCCAGCAGCCAAGCAAAGTATCAGGGGCTCCAAGAGACCCAGTACTTC. It is translated as CASSQAKYQGLQETQYF.

The chain recombines TRBV6-5 with TRBJ1-2; possibly TRBD1 for D (5 bases). CDR3 length equals 15 residues. The ends were cut back, 8 bases at V and 5 bases at J, with 21 bases in the middle. The germline gives CDR1 MNHEY, CDR2 SVGAGI. The DNA for the CDR3 is TGTGCCAGCTCCCCCCATCGGGGCGCGGAGTATGGCTACACCTTC. Its protein product is CASSPHRGAEYGYTF.

The rearrangement joins TRBV11-2 to TRBJ1-1; D is uncertain. Trimming shortened V by 6 bases and J by 4 bases, and 12 bases separated the two germline ends. The CDR3 is 13 amino acids. The germline V gene has CDR1 SGHAT and CDR2 FQNNGV. CDR3 amino acids: CASRSPVPTEAFF. CDR3 sequence (DNA): TGTGCCAGCAGATCCCCAGTGCCCACTGAAGCTTTCTTT.

The chain has TRBV5-1 and TRBJ2-1; no reliable D call. This CDR3 is 16 amino acids long. CDR1 and CDR2 from the germline V gene are SGHRS and YFSETQ. V was trimmed by 0 bases and J by 0 bases, leaving 10 bases between them. CDR3 sequence reads: CASSLGGSSSYNEQFF. In DNA, the CDR3 is TGCGCCAGCAGCTTGGGTGGCAGCAGCTCCTACAATGAGCAGTTCTTC.

The genes are TRBV5-6 and TRBJ2-2; D may be TRBD1 or TRBD2 (5 bases each). Germline V CDR1 and CDR2: SGHDT, YYEEEE. Trimming cost V 4 bases and J 4 bases, with 11 bases left between them. This CDR3 is 14 amino acids long. CDR3 region: CASSDSGRTGELFF. CDR3 in DNA: TGTGCCAGCAGCGACTCGGGACGCACCGGGGAGCTGTTTTTT.